A single sample is the source of the 26 T cell receptor beta chains below, sequenced in a study of shared clonotypes between healthy human individuals. The repertoire was sequenced with immunoSEQ multiplex PCR; TCRdb's copy has only in-frame clones and lacks some. The sample lists roughly 2,300,000 clones; roughly 92% were seen once. The sequenced sample consisted of naive CD4+ T cells from PBMCs. Noted subset: CD45RA+ positively selected. The source of these receptors is a man in his late teens or twenties in good health. Some clones in this sample may be carry-over from other donors' samples.

The rearrangement joins TRBV7-2 to TRBJ2-5; 9 bases fit TRBD2. CDR1 is SGHTA and CDR2 is FQGNSA in the germline V gene. This CDR3 region has 15 residues. Losses at the gene ends were 4 bases for V and 10 bases for J; bases not matched to a gene: 13. CDR3 DNA sequence: TGTGCCAGCAGCTCCGACCCGACTAGCGGAGCCCTCCAGTACTTC. As protein: CASSSDPTSGALQYF.

Notes on this clone: An end of the junction does not agree with germline; a read error may underlie this. The chain employs TRBV29-1 and TRBJ2-1; TRBD2 matches 11 bases. The CDR3 totals 16 residues. Germline V gene sequence: CDR1 SQVTM, CDR2 ANQGSEA. This CDR3 reads CSVEGLAGQSYNEQFF. CDR3 DNA: TGCAGCGTAGAAGGACTAGCGGGCCAATCATACAATGAGCAGTTCTTC.

This chain joins TRBV27 and TRBJ1-3; TRBD1 might be the D (5 bases). There are 15 residues in the CDR3. The germline V gene encodes CDR1 MNHEY and CDR2 SMNVEV (reference sequence). Trimming pared 1 base from V and 1 base from J, leaving 8 bases between. The CDR3 is CASSLYGGSGNTIYF. The CDR3 coding sequence is TGTGCCAGCAGTTTATACGGGGGTTCTGGAAACACCATATATTTT.

This chain joins TRBV30 and TRBJ1-1, with D possibly matching TRBD1 (6 bases). CDR1 is GTSNPN, CDR2 SVGIG, per germline (reference sequence). The germline V and J ends were trimmed by 2 bases and 6 bases, with 25 bases remaining between them. The length of the CDR3 is 17 residues. This CDR3 reads CAWSSGWGDTGTAEAFF. DNA of the CDR3: TGTGCCTGGAGTTCCGGGTGGGGGGACACGGGAACGGCTGAAGCTTTCTTT.

J is TRBJ1-1 and V is TRBV2; 7 nucleotides match TRBD1. CDR1 and CDR2 from the germline V gene are SNHLY and FYNNEI. V lost 9 bases, J lost 0 bases, and 7 bases stayed unmatched. The CDR3 length is 14 residues. This CDR3 reads CASDRVTMNTEAFF. The CDR3 coding sequence is TGTGCCAGTGACAGGGTGACCATGAACACTGAAGCTTTCTTT.

The chain has TRBV6-5 and TRBJ1-1; D is possibly TRBD1 (5 bases). Trimming removed 0 bases at V and 4 bases at J, with 12 bases between. Germline CDR1 and CDR2: MNHEY and SVGAGI. The CDR3 has 15 residues. In DNA, the CDR3 is TGTGCCAGCAGTTACTCAGGGACGGGACTCACTGAAGCTTTCTTT. It yields the protein CASSYSGTGLTEAFF.

As to this clone: Other nucleotide sequences in the sample specify the same CDR3. The genes are TRBV7-3 and TRBJ2-1, with a possible D match to TRBD2 (5 bases). Germline V gene data show CDR1 as SGHTA and CDR2 as FQGTGA. CDR3 length equals 13 residues. Trimming took off 3 bases at V and 3 bases at J, with 6 bases between the two ends. The CDR3, as DNA: TGTGCCAGCAGCTTGAGCGGCTACAATGAGCAGTTCTTC. This gives the protein CASSLSGYNEQFF.

This chain joins TRBV28 and TRBJ1-2; TRBD1 agrees at 8 bases. Germline-derived CDR1 and CDR2 are MDHEN and SYDVKM. With V trimmed by 7 bases and J by 8 bases, 15 bases remained unmatched. This CDR3 is 15 amino acids long. The CDR3 spells CASTLPPRGRGGYTF. The CDR3 DNA is TGTGCCAGCACCCTACCCCCCAGGGGGCGCGGCGGCTACACCTTC.

The rearrangement uses TRBV7-3 and TRBJ2-1; tentatively, D is TRBD1 (5 bases). The CDR3 has 15 amino acids. Looked up from germline, CDR1 is SGHTA and CDR2 is FQGTGA. The V end was cut by 5 bases, the J end by 8 bases, with 19 bases between. DNA for the CDR3: TGTGCCAGCAGCCCCTCCCCTCGACAGATGCATGAGCAGTTCTTC. Residues: CASSPSPRQMHEQFF.

This rearrangement joins TRBV6-1 to TRBJ2-7; D possibly corresponds to TRBD1 (6 bases). Trimming took off 3 bases at V and 5 bases at J, with 11 bases between the two ends. Per germline, CDR1 MNHNS and CDR2 SASEGT. The CDR3 contains 13 residues. In DNA, the CDR3 is TGTGCCAGCAGTGACAGGGGTTATAACGAGCAGTACTTC. Translated, it gives CASSDRGYNEQYF.

The chain links TRBV9 to TRBJ2-5, with D uncertain. V was pared by 4 bases and J by 3 bases, with 10 bases between. The CDR3 is made up of 13 amino acids. From germline, CDR1 is SGDLS and CDR2 YYNGEE. The CDR3, as DNA: TGTGCCAGCAGCACCAGCCCCGAAGAGACCCAGTACTTC. Protein sequence: CASSTSPEETQYF.

The gene calls are TRBV5-4 and TRBJ1-5; D is unclear. The CDR3 is made up of 15 amino acids. Trimming stripped 0 bases from V and 7 bases from J, with 14 bases between. The V gene's germline CDR1 is SGHNT and CDR2 YYREEE (reference sequence). The CDR3 region is CASSLAGGPGQPQHF. For the CDR3, the DNA is TGTGCCAGCAGCTTGGCGGGCGGTCCGGGACAGCCCCAGCATTTT.

The rearrangement links TRBV7-9 to TRBJ2-7; 10 nucleotides line up with TRBD2. This CDR3 has 18 amino acids. Germline V lookup: CDR1 SEHNR, CDR2 FQNEAQ (reference sequence). After removal of 0 bases from V and 3 bases from J, the junction contained 11 bases not matched to a gene. The CDR3, as DNA: TGTGCCAGCAGCTTAGCGGGGTCTAGCGGGAGTGGAGGCTACGAGCAGTACTTC. It encodes CASSLAGSSGSGGYEQYF. The complete variable domain, with remaining parts taken from reference TRBV7-9 and TRBJ2-7, reads DTGVSQNPRHKITKRGQNVTFRCDPISEHNRLYWYRQTLGQGPEFLTYFQNEAQLEKSRLLSDRFSAERPKGSFSTLEIQRTEQGDSAMYLCASSLAGSSGSGGYEQYFGPGTRLTVT.

This clone showed up just once. The rearrangement uses TRBV5-1 and TRBJ2-3; tentatively, D is TRBD1 (5 bases). In germline, CDR1 is SGHRS, CDR2 YFSETQ. The CDR3 runs to 16 residues. Trimming removed 0 bases at V and 0 bases at J, with 11 bases between. The CDR3 sequence is CASSLEGSTSTDTQYF. Here the CDR3 DNA reads TGCGCCAGCAGCTTGGAGGGGTCAACTAGCACAGATACGCAGTATTTT.

The chain carries TRBV28 and TRBJ1-2, with 9 bases that match TRBD1. The CDR3 runs to 14 residues. Germline V gene lookup returns CDR1 MDHEN and CDR2 SYDVKM. The V and J ends lost 8 bases and 4 bases, in that order; junction bases with no gene match: 8. CDR3 in DNA: TGTGCCAGCCTTACGACAGGGGGAGTCTATGGCTACACCTTC. Amino acids: CASLTTGGVYGYTF.

This clone was counted only a few times. The chain carries TRBV6-4 and TRBJ1-1, with unresolved D. This CDR3 comprises 13 residues. Trimming removed 9 bases from V and 1 base from J, with 12 bases in between. Germline V gene data show CDR1 as MRHNA and CDR2 as SNTAGT. The CDR3 loop reads CARVSRRNTEAFF. The CDR3 DNA reads as TGTGCCAGAGTCTCACGGAGGAACACTGAAGCTTTCTTT.

The rearrangement joins TRBV7-2 to TRBJ2-7, with D perhaps given as TRBD1 or TRBD2 (6 bases each). CDR1 is SGHTA, CDR2 FQGNSA, per germline. V lost 8 bases and J 4 bases, leaving 21 bases between the germline ends. The CDR3 is 15 residues long. The CDR3 sequence is CASAEGGLSFYEQYF. The CDR3 bases are TGTGCCAGCGCGGAGGGGGGACTCTCCTTTTACGAGCAGTACTTC. Looking up the rest from reference TRBV7-2 and TRBJ2-7 gives the full variable domain: GAGVSQSPSNKVTEKGKDVELRCDPISGHTALYWYRQSLGQGLEFLIYFQGNSAPDKSGLPSDRFSAERTGGSVSTLTIQRTQQEDSAVYLCASAEGGLSFYEQYFGPGTRLTVT.

The chain recombines TRBV19 with TRBJ1-5; D remains unclear. Germline assignment: CDR1 LNHDA and CDR2 SQIVND (reference sequence). The CDR3 is 13 amino acids. V lost 3 bases and J lost 6, with 9 bases in between. CDR3 coding DNA: TGTGCCAGTAGTATTGAAGGGTTTCAGCCCCAGCATTTT. Its translation: CASSIEGFQPQHF.

The gene calls are TRBV10-1 and TRBJ2-6; D is undetermined. The V gene's germline CDR1 is WNHNN and CDR2 SYGVQD (reference sequence). The CDR3 runs 17 residues. Trimming took 2 bases from V and 0 from J, leaving 11 bases between them. The chain's CDR3 is CASSEILTHSGANVLTF. The CDR3 DNA reads TGCGCCAGCAGTGAGATTTTAACGCACTCTGGGGCCAACGTCCTGACTTTC.

The rearrangement joins TRBV6-1 to TRBJ2-3, with no clear D. CDR1 is MNHNS, CDR2 SASEGT, per germline. V lost 3 bases and J 5 bases, leaving 6 bases between the germline ends. The CDR3 loop spans 12 amino acids. This CDR3 is CASSERRDTQYF. The CDR3 DNA reads TGTGCCAGCAGTGAGAGAAGAGATACGCAGTATTTT.

The chain couples TRBV14 to TRBJ2-5; no firm D call. Germline V gives CDR1 SGHDN, CDR2 FVKESK. The CDR3 extends over 16 amino acids. Trimming stripped 3 bases from V and 7 bases from J, with 21 bases between. This CDR3 reads CASSQISSGWRGTQYF. The CDR3 nucleotides read TGTGCCAGCAGCCAGATCTCCTCTGGATGGCGAGGGACCCAGTACTTC.

CDR3 in amino acids: CASSYLRSYEQYF. The CDR3, as DNA: TGTGCCAGCAGTTACCTGCGGTCCTACGAGCAGTACTTC. This chain links TRBV6-5 with TRBJ2-7; D gene ambiguous. This CDR3 spans 13 amino acids. The ends were cut back, 2 bases at V and 1 base at J, with 6 bases in the middle. CDR1 and CDR2 (germline): MNHEY, SVGAGI.

Here the CDR3 DNA reads TGTGCCAGCAGTTTATGGGACACCAATTACCAAGAGACCCAGTACTTC. It specifies CASSLWDTNYQETQYF. This chain uses TRBV28 with TRBJ2-5; weak D call: TRBD1 (5 bases). Germline loops: CDR1 MDHEN, CDR2 SYDVKM. The CDR3 runs 16 residues. The germline V and J ends were trimmed by 0 bases and 0 bases, with 11 bases remaining between them.

This rearrangement joins TRBV6-1 to TRBJ2-1, with 7 bases matching TRBD2. Looked up from germline, CDR1 is MNHNS and CDR2 is SASEGT. The CDR3 extends over 12 amino acids. Trimming removed 7 bases from V and 7 bases from J; junction bases left unmatched: 4. The CDR3 DNA reads TGTGCCAGCACCCTTAGCGGGAATGAGCAGTTCTTC. It translates to CASTLSGNEQFF.

The chain couples TRBV7-3 to TRBJ2-1; D unclear. Trimming stripped 1 base from V and 0 bases from J, with 13 bases between. The CDR3 has 17 residues. Germline V lookup: CDR1 SGHTA, CDR2 FQGTGA. This CDR3 reads CASSLIGGGSSYNEQFF. DNA of the CDR3: TGTGCCAGCAGCTTAATCGGCGGCGGCAGCTCCTACAATGAGCAGTTCTTC.

The chain links TRBV5-1 to TRBJ2-5, with 9 bases lining up with TRBD1. The CDR3 runs 15 residues. Looked up from germline, CDR1 is SGHRS and CDR2 is YFSETQ. The V gene end was trimmed by 4 bases and the J gene end by 2 bases; junction bases not matched to a gene: 6. DNA for the CDR3: TGCGCCAGCAGCCGGAGGACAGGGGCACAAGAGACCCAGTACTTC. Translated: CASSRRTGAQETQYF.